The clone carrying this TCR beta chain appeared many times. Previously reported methods and listed TCR primers produced the bulk TCR libraries. MiXCR was run by TCRdb on the PCR reads, yielding one entry per CDR3 protein. The sample consists of over 300,000 distinct CDR3 sequences, roughly a quarter of them appearing once. The data are from a study of molecular identifiers for immune sequencing clone quantification. As CD8+CD4-CCR7+CD45RA+ cells, naive CD8 T cells were sorted. This CDR3 is 12 amino acids long. CDR1 is SGHTA and CDR2 is FQGNSA in the germline V gene. The germline V and J ends were trimmed by 4 bases and 6 bases, with 8 bases remaining between them.

This clonotype was sampled from a human donor in good health. Some libraries in this study had Jurkat cell RNA spiked in. The specimen was naive CD8+ T cells from blood, with Jurkat cell RNA spiked in. Subset here: FACS-sorted CD8+CD4-CCR7+CD45RA+ naive T cells. The J gene is TRBJ2-3, the V gene TRBV7-2, with D possibly matching TRBD2 (5 bases). CDR3 sequence reads: CASSWGDDTQYF. The CDR3 DNA sequence: TGTGCCAGCAGCTGGGGAGACGATACGCAGTATTTT.